These T cell receptor beta chains were read from a single sample in a study of blood T cell repertoires in COVID-19. Repertoires were generated with immunoSEQ multiplex PCR, while TCRdb's copy carries only in-frame clones and drops some. The sample contains more than 150,000 clones, about 86% of which appear only once. The specimen was peripheral blood. These TCRs come from a middle-aged man with active or convalescent COVID-19. CDR3s include the opening cysteine and the closing phenylalanine or tryptophan. The order of the fields is J gene, V gene, D gene, clone size, CDR3 DNA, CDR3 protein. A D gene is named only where the DNA matches it firmly. Clone size is stated in some rows and not others, as once, few, many or a class when expanded.

TRBJ1-3 | TRBV6-1 | NA | NA | TGTGCCAGCAGTGAACTTGCCGGTGGAAACACCATATATTTT | CASSELAGGNTIYF
TRBJ1-5 | TRBV6-2/TRBV6-3 | NA | NA | TGTGCCAGCAGTTACTTTCAGGGTTCTGATCAGCCCCAGCATTTT | CASSYFQGSDQPQHF
TRBJ1-6 | TRBV6-1 | NA | NA | TGTGCCAGCAGGGAGGGGATTCCTTCACCCCTCCACTTT | CASREGIPSPLHF
TRBJ2-3 | TRBV5-5 | TRBD1 | NA | TGTGCCAGCAGCTGGGGACAGAATCTTGGGACGCAGTATTTT | CASSWGQNLGTQYF
TRBJ1-1 | TRBV7-2 | NA | NA | TGTGCCAGCAGCTTACTCTGGAACACTGAAGCTTTCTTT | CASSLLWNTEAFF
TRBJ1-1 | TRBV5-4 | TRBD1 | NA | TGTGCCAGCAGCTGGGACAGGCGGAACACTGAAGCTTTCTTT | CASSWDRRNTEAFF
TRBJ1-4 | TRBV6-2/TRBV6-3 | NA | NA | TGTGCCAGCAGTTACAGCCGGGTTACAACTAATGAAAAACTGTTTTTT | CASSYSRVTTNEKLFF
TRBJ2-5 | TRBV9 | NA | NA | TGTGCCAGCAGCGTAGCTGGCCGGGGGAGCCCCCAAGAGACCCAGTACTTC | CASSVAGRGSPQETQYF
TRBJ1-1 | TRBV4-3 | NA | few | TGCGCCAGCAGGGGGCACCAGAACACTGAAGCTTTCTTT | CASRGHQNTEAFF
TRBJ2-7 | TRBV27 | NA | NA | TGTGCCAGCAGCCCCGACAGGACCTACGAGCAGTACTTC | CASSPDRTYEQYF
TRBJ2-3 | TRBV11-2 | NA | NA | TGTGCCAGCACAACAGGGCAAGCGCAGTATTTT | CASTTGQAQYF
TRBJ1-5 | TRBV11-2 | NA | once | TGTGCCAGCAGCTTTGGGCAGGGAAACCAGCCCCAGCATTTT | CASSFGQGNQPQHF
TRBJ2-7 | TRBV20-1 | TRBD2 | NA | TGCAGTCCGACTAGCGGCCACGAGCAGTACTTC | CSPTSGHEQYF
TRBJ1-4 | TRBV10-3 | TRBD1 | NA | TGTGCCACAAAAGGGGGCGCGGATGAAAAACTGTTTTTT | CATKGGADEKLFF
TRBJ1-2 | TRBV18 | NA | NA | TGTGCCAGCTCACCTCCGACACACTATGGCTACACCTTC | CASSPPTHYGYTF
TRBJ2-1 | TRBV10-3 | TRBD1 | NA | TGTGCCATCAGTGAAGGACAGGGGGACAACAATGAGCAGTTCTTC | CAISEGQGDNNEQFF
TRBJ2-2 | TRBV19 | NA | NA | TGTGCCAGTACACAGGCCCCGAACACCGGGGAGCTGTTTTTT | CASTQAPNTGELFF
TRBJ2-1 | TRBV30 | TRBD2 | NA | TGTGCCTGGTACACAACTAGCGGGAGTGTGGGCTACAATGAGCAGTTCTTC | CAWYTTSGSVGYNEQFF
TRBJ1-1 | TRBV6-5 | NA | NA | TGTGCCAGCAACAAGAGAGGGGAAGCTTTCTTT | CASNKRGEAFF
TRBJ2-3 | TRBV6-5 | NA | once | TGTGCCAGCAGTTATCGCGGGGCGGATAGCACAGATACGCAGTATTTT | CASSYRGADSTDTQYF
TRBJ2-2 | TRBV7-3 | NA | NA | TGTGCCAGCAGCCAGACATCTAACACCGGGGAGCTGTTTTTT | CASSQTSNTGELFF
TRBJ1-3 | TRBV4-2 | NA | NA | TGTGCCAGCAGCCAAGTTCCGAGTGTCGACACCATATATTTT | CASSQVPSVDTIYF
TRBJ2-1 | TRBV3-1/TRBV3-2 | TRBD2 | NA | TGTGCCAGCAGCAAAGCAAGGTGGACTAGCCGGGAGCAGTTCTTC | CASSKARWTSREQFF
TRBJ2-7 | TRBV28 | TRBD1 | once | TGTGCCAGCAGTTTAAGGCAGGGGGCGCCTGGGTACTTC | CASSLRQGAPGYF
TRBJ2-7 | TRBV6-5 | TRBD2 | NA | TGTGCCAGCAGCTCACTAGCGGGCCGGACCTACGAGCAGTACTTC | CASSSLAGRTYEQYF
TRBJ1-1 | TRBV12-5 | TRBD1 | NA | TGTGCTAGTGCTGACAGGGCGGACACTGAAGCTTTCTTT | CASADRADTEAFF
TRBJ2-5 | TRBV5-3 | NA | NA | TGTGCCAGAAGCTTGTGCGTCGACAGCCAAGAGACCCAGTACTTC | CARSLCVDSQETQYF
TRBJ1-2 | TRBV5-5 | TRBD1 | NA | TGTGCCAGCAGCTCCGGACAGGGTGATGGCTACACCTTC | CASSSGQGDGYTF
TRBJ1-1 | TRBV2 | NA | NA | TGTGCCAGCAGTTTCAGGGAAACTGAAGCTTTCTTT | CASSFRETEAFF
TRBJ2-3 | TRBV10-3 | NA | NA | TGTGCCATCAGGAGACTAAATGACGCAGATACGCAGTATTTT | CAIRRLNDADTQYF
TRBJ2-5 | TRBV25-1 | NA | NA | TGTGCCAGCAGTGGGTTACCGCGCCAAGAGACCCAGTACTTC | CASSGLPRQETQYF
TRBJ2-3 | TRBV7-9 | TRBD1 | few | TGTGCCAGCAGCCGAGGGACAGGAGGGGATACGCAGTATTTT | CASSRGTGGDTQYF
TRBJ1-1 | TRBV10-3 | NA | NA | TGTGCCATCAGTGAGAACAGTCAGAACACTGAAGCTTTCTTT | CAISENSQNTEAFF
TRBJ2-5 | TRBV11-2 | TRBD2 | NA | TGTGCCAGCAGCTTAGTTGAGCGGGGGGGATGGACCCAGTACTTC | CASSLVERGGWTQYF
TRBJ1-1 | TRBV5-4 | TRBD1 | NA | TGTGCCAGCAGCGTAAAGGACATAGACAGGGGCACTGAAGCTTTCTTT | CASSVKDIDRGTEAFF
TRBJ2-1 | TRBV28 | NA | NA | TGTGCCAGCAACCCGACAATAAACAATGAGCAGTTCTTC | CASNPTINNEQFF
TRBJ1-4 | TRBV7-9 | TRBD1 | NA | TGTGCCAGCAGCCCGACAGGGACCACACTAGAGGGGTATAATGAAAAACTGTTTTTT | CASSPTGTTLEGYNEKLFF
TRBJ1-5 | TRBV5-8 | TRBD1 | NA | TGTGCCAGCACCACCTACGGACAGGGCTATCAGCCCCAGCATTTT | CASTTYGQGYQPQHF
TRBJ2-7 | TRBV11-2 | NA | NA | TGTGCCAGCAGCTTTTCCGCGGAGGGGGCGGTCGAGCAGTACTTC | CASSFSAEGAVEQYF
TRBJ1-1 | TRBV5-1 | TRBD1 | NA | TGCGCCAGCAGCATCGACAGGGGCACTGAAGCTTTCTTT | CASSIDRGTEAFF
TRBJ2-1 | TRBV12-5 | NA | NA | TGTGCTAGTGGTTTGGTAATAGGGGGCTCCTACAATGAGCAGTTCTTC | CASGLVIGGSYNEQFF
TRBJ1-5 | TRBV19 | TRBD1 | few | TGTGCCAGTAGTCCGGGACAGGGGTCCAATCAGCCCCAGCATTTT | CASSPGQGSNQPQHF
TRBJ2-7 | TRBV2 | TRBD1 | NA | TGTGCCAGCAGAGGACAGGGCTACGAGCAGTACTTC | CASRGQGYEQYF
TRBJ2-1 | TRBV9 | NA | NA | TGTGCCAGCAGTGCCAGCGGAGCCAACTACAATGAGCAGTTCTTC | CASSASGANYNEQFF